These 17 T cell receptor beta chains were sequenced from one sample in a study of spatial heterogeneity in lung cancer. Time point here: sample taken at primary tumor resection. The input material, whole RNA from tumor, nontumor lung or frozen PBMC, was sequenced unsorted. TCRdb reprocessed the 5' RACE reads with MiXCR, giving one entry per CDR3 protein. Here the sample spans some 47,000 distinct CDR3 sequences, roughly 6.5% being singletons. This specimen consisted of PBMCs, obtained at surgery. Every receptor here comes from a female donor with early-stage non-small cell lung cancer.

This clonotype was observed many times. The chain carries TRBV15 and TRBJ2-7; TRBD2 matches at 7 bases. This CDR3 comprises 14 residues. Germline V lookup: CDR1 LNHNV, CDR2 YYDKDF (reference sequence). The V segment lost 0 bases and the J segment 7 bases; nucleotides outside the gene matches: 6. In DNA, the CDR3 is TGTGCCACCAGCAGAGACGTCCGGGGGGTTGAGCAGTACTTC. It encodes CATSRDVRGVEQYF. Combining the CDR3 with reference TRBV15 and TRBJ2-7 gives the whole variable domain DAMVIQNPRYQVTQFGKPVTLSCSQTLNHNVMYWYQQKSSQAPKLLFHYYDKDFNNEADTPDNFQSRRPNTSFCFLDIRSPGLGDTAMYLCATSRDVRGVEQYFGPGTRLTVT.

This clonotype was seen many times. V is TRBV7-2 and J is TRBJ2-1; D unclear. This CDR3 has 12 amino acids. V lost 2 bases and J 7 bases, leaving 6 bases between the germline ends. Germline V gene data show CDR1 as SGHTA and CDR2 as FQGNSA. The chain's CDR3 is CASSLPLNEQFF. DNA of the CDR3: TGTGCCAGCAGCTTACCCCTAAATGAGCAGTTCTTC.

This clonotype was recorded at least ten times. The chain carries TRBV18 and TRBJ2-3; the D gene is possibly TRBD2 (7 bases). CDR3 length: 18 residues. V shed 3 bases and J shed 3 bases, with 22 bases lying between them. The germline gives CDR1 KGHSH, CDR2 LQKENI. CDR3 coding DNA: TGTGCCAGCTCACCGGCCCCTTTGGGCGGGGGCCAGACAGATACGCAGTATTTT. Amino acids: CASSPAPLGGGQTDTQYF. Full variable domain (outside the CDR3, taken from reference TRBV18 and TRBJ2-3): NAGVMQNPRHLVRRRGQEARLRCSPMKGHSHVYWYRQLPEEGLKFMVYLQKENIIDESGMPKERFSAEFPKEGPSILRIQQVVRGDSAAYFCASSPAPLGGGQTDTQYFGPGTRLTVL.

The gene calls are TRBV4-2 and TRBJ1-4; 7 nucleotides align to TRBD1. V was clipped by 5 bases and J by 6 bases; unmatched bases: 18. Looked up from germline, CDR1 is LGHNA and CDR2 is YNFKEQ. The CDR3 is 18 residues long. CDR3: CASSAPYGRGEGDEKLFF. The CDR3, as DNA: TGTGCCAGCAGCGCTCCGTACGGCAGGGGGGAAGGGGATGAAAAACTGTTTTTT.

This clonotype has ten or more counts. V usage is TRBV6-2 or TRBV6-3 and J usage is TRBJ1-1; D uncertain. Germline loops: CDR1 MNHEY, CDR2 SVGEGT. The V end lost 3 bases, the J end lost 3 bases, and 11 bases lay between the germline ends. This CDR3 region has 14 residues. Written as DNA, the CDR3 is TGTGCCAGCAGTTATAAATCTGGTTACACTGAAGCTTTCTTT. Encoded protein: CASSYKSGYTEAFF.

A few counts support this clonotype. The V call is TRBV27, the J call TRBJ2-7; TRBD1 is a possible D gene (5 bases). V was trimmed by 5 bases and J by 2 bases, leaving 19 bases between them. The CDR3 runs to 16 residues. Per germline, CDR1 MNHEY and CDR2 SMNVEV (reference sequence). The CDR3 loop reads CASSPPRVSQPYEQYF. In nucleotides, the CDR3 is TGTGCCAGCAGTCCTCCCAGGGTATCCCAACCCTACGAGCAGTACTTC.

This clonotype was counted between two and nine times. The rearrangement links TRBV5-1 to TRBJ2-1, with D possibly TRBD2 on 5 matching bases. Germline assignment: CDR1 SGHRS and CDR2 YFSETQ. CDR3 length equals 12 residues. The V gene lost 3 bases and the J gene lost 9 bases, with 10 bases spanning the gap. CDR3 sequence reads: CASSWSTSEQFF. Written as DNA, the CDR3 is TGCGCCAGCAGCTGGAGCACTAGTGAGCAGTTCTTC. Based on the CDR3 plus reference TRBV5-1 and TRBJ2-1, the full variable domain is KAGVTQTPRYLIKTRGQQVTLSCSPISGHRSVSWYQQTPGQGLQFLFEYFSETQRNKGNFPGRFSGRQFSNSRSEMNVSTLELGDSALYLCASSWSTSEQFFGPGTRLTVL.

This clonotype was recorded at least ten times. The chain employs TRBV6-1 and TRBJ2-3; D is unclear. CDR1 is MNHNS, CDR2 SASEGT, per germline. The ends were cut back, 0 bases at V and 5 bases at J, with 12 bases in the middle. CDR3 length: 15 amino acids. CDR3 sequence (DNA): TGTGCCAGCAGTGAAGCCTCTAGTTGGGTAGATACGCAGTATTTT. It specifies CASSEASSWVDTQYF.

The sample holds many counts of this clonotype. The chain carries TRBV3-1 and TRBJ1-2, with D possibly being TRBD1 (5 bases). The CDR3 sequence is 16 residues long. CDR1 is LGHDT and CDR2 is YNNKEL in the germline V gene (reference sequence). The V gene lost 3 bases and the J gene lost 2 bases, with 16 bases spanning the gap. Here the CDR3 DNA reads TGTGCCAGCAGCCATCTCCCAGGGAGAAAAAACTATGGCTACACCTTC. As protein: CASSHLPGRKNYGYTF.

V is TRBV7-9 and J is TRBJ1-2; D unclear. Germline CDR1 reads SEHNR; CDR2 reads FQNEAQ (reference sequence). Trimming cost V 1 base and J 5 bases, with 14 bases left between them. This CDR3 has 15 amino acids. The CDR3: CASSLGRPARYGYTF. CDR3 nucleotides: TGTGCCAGCAGCTTAGGTCGGCCAGCTCGGTATGGCTACACCTTC.

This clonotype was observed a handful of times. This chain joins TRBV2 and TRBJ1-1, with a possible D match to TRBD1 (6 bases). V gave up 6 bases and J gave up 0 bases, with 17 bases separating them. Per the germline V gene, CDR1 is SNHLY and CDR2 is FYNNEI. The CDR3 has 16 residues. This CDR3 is CASRRYTGTLNTEAFF. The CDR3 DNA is TGTGCCAGCAGGCGATATACCGGGACATTGAACACTGAAGCTTTCTTT.

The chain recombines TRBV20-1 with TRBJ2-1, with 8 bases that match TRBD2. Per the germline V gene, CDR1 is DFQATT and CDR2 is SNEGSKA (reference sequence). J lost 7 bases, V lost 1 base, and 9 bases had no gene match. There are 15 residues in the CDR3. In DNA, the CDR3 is TGCAGTGCTAGAGGGTCAGCGGGGGAAGGTAATGAGCAGTTCTTC. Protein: CSARGSAGEGNEQFF.

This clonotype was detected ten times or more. CDR3 loop: CASRPVGTITEKLFF. The CDR3 bases are TGTGCCAGCCGTCCCGTCGGAACAATAACGGAAAAACTGTTTTTT. The chain carries TRBV2 and TRBJ1-4, with D unresolved. The V end was cut by 8 bases, the J end by 8 bases, with 21 bases between. CDR3 length: 15 residues. Germline V gene data show CDR1 as SNHLY and CDR2 as FYNNEI.

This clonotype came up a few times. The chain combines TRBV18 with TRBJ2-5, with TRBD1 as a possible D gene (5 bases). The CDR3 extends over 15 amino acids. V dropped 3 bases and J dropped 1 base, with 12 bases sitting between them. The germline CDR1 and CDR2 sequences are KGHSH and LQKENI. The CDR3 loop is CASSPKDTFQETQYF. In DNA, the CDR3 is TGTGCCAGCTCACCCAAGGACACCTTCCAAGAGACCCAGTACTTC.

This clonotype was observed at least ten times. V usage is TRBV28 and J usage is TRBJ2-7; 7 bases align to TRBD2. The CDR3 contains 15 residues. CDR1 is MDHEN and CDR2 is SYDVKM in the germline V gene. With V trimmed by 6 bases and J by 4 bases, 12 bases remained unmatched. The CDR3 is CASSRSRGVPYEQYF. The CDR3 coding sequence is TGTGCCAGCAGCCGTAGTCGGGGGGTCCCGTACGAGCAGTACTTC.

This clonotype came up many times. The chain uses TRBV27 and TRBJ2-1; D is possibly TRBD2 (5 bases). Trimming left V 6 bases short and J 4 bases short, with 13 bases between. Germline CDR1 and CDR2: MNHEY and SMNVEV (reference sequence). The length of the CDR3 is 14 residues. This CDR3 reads CASRRVNEYNEQFF. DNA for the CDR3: TGTGCCAGCAGGAGGGTGAATGAGTACAATGAGCAGTTCTTC.

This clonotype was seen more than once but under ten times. As DNA, the CDR3 is TGCGCCAGCAGCCCCGGGACAGGAGCCTACGAGCAGTACTTC. Translated, it gives CASSPGTGAYEQYF. J is TRBJ2-7 and V is TRBV5-1; the match to TRBD1 covers 8 bases. The V gene's germline CDR1 is SGHRS and CDR2 YFSETQ. CDR3 size: 14 residues. J gave up 2 bases and V 4 bases, and 5 bases lay outside the gene matches.